This is a list of T cell receptor beta chains from one sample in a study of T cells in Graves' hyperthyroidism and ophthalmopathy. A single record per CDR3 protein comes from TCRdb applying MiXCR to the multiplex PCR reads. This repertoire shows 400,000 or so distinct CDR3 sequences, about 16% found once; its top ten account for about 21%. Material: blood. The source of these receptors is a woman aged 55-69 years with Graves' ophthalmopathy. Both conserved end residues are part of each CDR3.

v_gene | CDR3aa
TRBV11-2 | CASRPGWSTDTQYF
TRBV7-6 | CASSQGLAFPYNEQFF
TRBV29-1 | CSVSTSLGYEQYF
TRBV5-1 | CASSGGQGTDTQYF
TRBV3-1 | CASSPVRGQGDNEQFF
TRBV6-1 | CASTPLRGSGANVLTF
TRBV28 | CASSLGGVIETQYF
TRBV6-2/TRBV6-3 | CASSSQGAGNYGYTF
TRBV2 | CASSEWGGQETQYF
TRBV5-1 | CASSSPGQGAPNTEAFF